This T cell receptor (beta chain) comes out of a study of glioma-infiltrating T cells after dendritic cell vaccination. The CDR3 is 15 residues long. Per germline, CDR1 SGHTA and CDR2 FQGTGA. Trimming took 5 bases from V and 5 from J; bases not matched to a gene: 9. This clone has only one observation. TCRdb's copy holds only in-frame clones and misses some; the assay was immunoSEQ multiplex PCR. The table records about 92,000 clones, around 86% of them present only once. The TCR sequence derives from a human donor with glioblastoma. Sequencing used blood, obtained before dendritic cell vaccination. The chain uses TRBV7-3 and TRBJ2-1; 7 positions match TRBD1. CDR3 coding DNA: TGTGCCAGCAGCGGGACAGCTTTGGCGGACAATGAGCAGTTCTTC. Amino acid sequence: CASSGTALADNEQFF.